This TCR beta chain was found in a study of blood T cell repertoires in COVID-19. TCRdb's copy holds only in-frame clones and misses some; the assay was immunoSEQ multiplex PCR. The sample lists approximately 200,000 clones, 60% to 80% seen once, with 15% to 20% in the top ten. V lost 3 bases, J lost 4 bases, and 10 bases stayed unmatched. The CDR3 sequence is 18 residues long. Germline V gene lookup returns CDR1 LGHNA and CDR2 YNFKEQ. Material for sequencing was peripheral blood. This chain connects TRBV4-2 to TRBJ2-3; 13 nucleotides agree with TRBD2. The TCR was taken from a man between 60 and 75 years old with active or convalescent COVID-19. This chain's CDR3 is CASSHQSGLAGVADTQYF. The CDR3 coding sequence is TGTGCCAGCAGCCACCAATCCGGACTAGCGGGAGTTGCAGATACGCAGTATTTT.